Below, one T cell receptor (beta chain) is given with its context. CDR3 length equals 15 residues. CDR1 is LNHDA, CDR2 SQIVND, per germline (reference sequence). Between the trimmed V and J ends, which lost 6 bases and 1 base, there was a span of 13 bases. These data come from a study of blood T cell repertoires in COVID-19. The wider study: Both acute and convalescent COVID-19 samples were obtained from the United States, Italy and Spain.

Authors' data handling: Reference gene primer amplification in the assay estimated nucleated cell counts. The method was immunoSEQ multiplex PCR; TCRdb's version includes in-frame clones alone and lacks a portion of them. That table gives V, J and clone size, and the DNA gave D and trimming. The top ten clones hold 5.1% of a sample with under 95,000 clones, about nine tenths of them seen once. The sample was peripheral blood. The V and J genes are TRBV19 and TRBJ1-3; D unresolved. The sequence was obtained from a human donor in a cohort sampled during active COVID-19. The DNA for the CDR3 is TGTGCCAGTAGCCCCCTAACCGATTCTGGAAACACCATATATTTT. Protein: CASSPLTDSGNTIYF.